The rows below give T cell receptor gamma chains drawn from one sample of a study of gamma-delta T cells after stem cell transplantation. TCRdb re-identified clones in the RT-PCR reads via CATT. This sample carries 1,500 to 2,000 gamma-chain clones, 2.5% to 4% of them seen once, and the ten largest clones take roughly 30%. Specimen: gamma-delta T cells. The source is a human donor. It is not recorded whose cells these are; they may come from a transplant donor. CDR3s include the opening cysteine and the closing phenylalanine or tryptophan. The order of the fields is V gene, clone size, J gene, CDR3 length, CDR3 DNA, CDR3 protein. Clone size, where shown, is once, few, many, or a class for clones that have expanded.

TRGV9	few	TRGJP	17	TGTGCCTTGTGGGAGATCCTAATCAAGTTGGGCAAAAAAATCAAGGTATTT	CALWEILIKLGKKIKVF
TRGV9	medium-sized	TRGJP	16	TGTGCCTTGTGGGAGGGCCGAGAGTTGGGCAAAAAAATCAAGGTATTT	CALWEGRELGKKIKVF
TRGV9	few	TRGJP	15	TGTGCCTTGTGGGAGGTGCGATTGGGCAAAAAAATCAAGGTATTT	CALWEVRLGKKIKVF
TRGV9	large	TRGJ1/TRGJ2	13	TGTGCCTTGTGGGAGGTGCGGAGTTCTCGTAAACTCTTT	CALWEVRSSRKLF
TRGV2	medium-sized	TRGJP2	15	TGTGCCACCTGGGACGGCATCCTCGGTGATTGGATCAAGACGTTT	CATWDGILGDWIKTF
TRGV9	medium-sized	TRGJ1/TRGJ2	14	TGTGCCTTGTGGGAGGTGCGGTGGGGGGGTAAGAAACTCTTT	CALWEVRWGGKKLF
TRGV9	large	TRGJP	17	TGTGCCTTGTGGGAGGTGCGGCAGGAGTTGGGCAAAAAAATCAAGGTATTT	CALWEVRQELGKKIKVF
TRGV9	medium-sized	TRGJP	17	TGTGCCTTGTGGGAGGTGCCGAACTGGTTGGGCAAAAAAATCAAGGTATTT	CALWEVPNWLGKKIKVF
TRGV5	medium-sized	TRGJ1/TRGJ2	14	TGTGCCACCTGGGACAGGCAACCCTTTTATAAGAAACTCTTT	CATWDRQPFYKKLF
TRGV9	medium-sized	TRGJP	17	TGTGCCTTGTGGGAGGTGCTGGAAGAGTTGGGCAAAAAAATCAAGGTATTT	CALWEVLEELGKKIKVF
TRGV9	medium-sized	TRGJ1/TRGJ2	13	TGTGCCTTGTGGGAGGCCCTCACGGGCGCGAAACTCTTT	CALWEALTGAKLF
TRGV9	medium-sized	TRGJP	16	TGTGCCTTGTGGGAGGTGCGTAGGTTGGGCAAAAAAATCAAGGTATTT	CALWEVRRLGKKIKVF
TRGV4	medium-sized	TRGJ1/TRGJ2	12	TGTGCCACCTGGCCCCCCTCTTTTAGGAAACTCTTT	CATWPPSFRKLF
TRGV9	large	TRGJP	16	TGTGCCTTGTGGGAGGAACAAGAGTTGGGCAAAAAAATCAAGGTATTT	CALWEEQELGKKIKVF
TRGV9	medium-sized	TRGJ1/TRGJ2	13	TGTGCCTTGTGGGGGCTGAATTATTATAAGAAACTCTTT	CALWGLNYYKKLF
TRGV5	large	TRGJ1/TRGJ2	15	TGTGCCACCTGGGACATAACTAGGCGGCCTTATAAGAAACTCTTT	CATWDITRRPYKKLF
TRGV9	medium-sized	TRGJP	17	TGTGCCTTGTGGGAGGTGGAACGAGAGTTGGGCAAAAAAATCAAGGTATTT	CALWEVERELGKKIKVF
TRGV9	medium-sized	TRGJP	17	TGTGCCTTGTGGGAGGTGGTAAAAGAGTTGGGCAAAAAAATCAAGGTATTT	CALWEVVKELGKKIKVF
TRGV2	medium-sized	TRGJP2	13	TGTGCCACCTGGGACGGGCGCGATTGGATCAAGACGTTT	CATWDGRDWIKTF
TRGV9	large	TRGJP	17	TGTGCCTTGTGGGCCCGAGGGGAGGAGTTGGGCAAAAAAATCAAGGTATTT	CALWARGEELGKKIKVF
TRGV9	medium-sized	TRGJP	17	TGTGCCTTGTGGGAGGTGCCGCAAGAGTTGGGCAAAAAAATCAAGGTATTT	CALWEVPQELGKKIKVF
TRGV2	medium-sized	TRGJ1/TRGJ2	14	TGTGCCACCTGGGACGGGCCGACTTGTTATAAGAAACTCTTT	CATWDGPTCYKKLF
TRGV3	medium-sized	TRGJ1/TRGJ2	15	TGTGCCACCTGGGACGAGAAGTCGGGTTATTATAAGAAACTCTTT	CATWDEKSGYYKKLF
TRGV9	medium-sized	TRGJP	17	TGTGCCTTGTGGGAGGTGCCAAAGGAGTTGGGCAAAAAAATCAAGGTATTT	CALWEVPKELGKKIKVF
TRGV9	medium-sized	TRGJ1/TRGJ2	11	TGTGCCTTGTGGGACTCGGTTAAGAAACTCTTT	CALWDSVKKLF
TRGV3	medium-sized	TRGJ1/TRGJ2	14	TGTGCCACCTGGGACAGGCCCCCGGGTCATAAGAAACTCTTT	CATWDRPPGHKKLF
TRGV2	medium-sized	TRGJ1/TRGJ2	13	TGTGCCACCTGGGACGGGTATTATTATAAGAAACTCTTT	CATWDGYYYKKLF
TRGV2	medium-sized	TRGJP2	15	TGTGCCACCTGGGACGGGCCCGGGGGTGATTGGATCAAGACGTTT	CATWDGPGGDWIKTF
TRGV9	-	TRGJP	17	TGTGCCTTGTGGGAGTCACCGCGGGAGTTGGGCAAAAAAATCAAGGTATTT	CALWESPRELGKKIKVF
TRGV2	-	TRGJ1/TRGJ2	15	TGTGCCACCTGGAACCGCCGTCCCCCCCTACGAAAGAAACTCTTT	CATWNRRPPLRKKLF
TRGV9	few	TRGJP	17	TGTGCCTTGTGGGAGGCCACACAGGAGTTGGGCAAAAAAATCAAGGTATTT	CALWEATQELGKKIKVF
TRGV9	medium-sized	TRGJ1/TRGJ2	15	TGTGCCTTGTGGGAGAGCGGTTCGAGTTATTATAAGAAACTCTTT	CALWESGSSYYKKLF
TRGV9	medium-sized	TRGJP	20	TGTGCCTTGTGGGAGGTGGCTCCTGGGGGGCAAGAGTTGGGCAAAAAAATCAAGGTATTT	CALWEVAPGGQELGKKIKVF
TRGV9	medium-sized	TRGJP	18	TGTGCCTTGTGGGAGGTGCCGACCCAAGAGTTGGGCAAAAAAATCAAGGTATTT	CALWEVPTQELGKKIKVF
TRGV8	medium-sized	TRGJ1/TRGJ2	10	TGTGCCCATCGCCGCTATAAGAAACTCTTT	CAHRRYKKLF
TRGV2	medium-sized	TRGJ1/TRGJ2	11	TGTGCCACCTGGGACGGAGATAAGAAACTCTTT	CATWDGDKKLF
TRGV9	large	TRGJP	16	TGTGCCTTGTGGGAGAGTCAAGAGTTGGGCAAAAAAATCAAGGTATTT	CALWESQELGKKIKVF
TRGV3	medium-sized	TRGJP2	14	TGTGCCACCTGGGACAGGCATAGTGATTGGATCAAGACGTTT	CATWDRHSDWIKTF
TRGV2	medium-sized	TRGJ1/TRGJ2	13	TGTGCCACCTGGGACGGCGGGGGGTATAAGAAACTCTTT	CATWDGGGYKKLF
TRGV9	medium-sized	TRGJP	18	TGTGCCTTGTGGGAGGTGGTCCGGCAAGAGTTGGGCAAAAAAATCAAGGTATTT	CALWEVVRQELGKKIKVF
TRGV9	medium-sized	TRGJP	14	TGTGCCTTGTGGGAGCATTTGGGCAAAAAAATCAAGGTATTT	CALWEHLGKKIKVF